These 5 T cell receptor beta chains came from one sample sequenced in a study of T cell responses to AZD1222 COVID-19 vaccine. Profiled with immunoSEQ multiplex PCR; TCRdb holds only in-frame clones, not every one. Among 140,000 or so clones listed, more than 90% were seen once. Sequenced material: peripheral blood, taken on day 0 of AZD1222 vaccination. All receptors come from an adult in good health.

The rearrangement uses TRBV19 and TRBJ1-6; D gene unclear. V gave up 4 bases and J gave up 9 bases, with 16 bases separating them. The germline V gene encodes CDR1 LNHDA and CDR2 SQIVND (reference sequence). The CDR3 is made up of 15 amino acids. The CDR3 is CASSSNRVGLSPLHF. As DNA, the CDR3 is TGTGCCAGTAGTAGTAACAGAGTTGGGCTTTCACCCCTCCACTTT.

The gene calls are TRBV19 and TRBJ1-1, with TRBD1 matching over 9 bases. In germline, CDR1 is LNHDA, CDR2 SQIVND (reference sequence). The CDR3 consists of 14 residues. J gave up 4 bases and V 5 bases, and 5 bases lay outside the gene matches. In DNA, the CDR3 is TGTGCCAGTAGTCCGGGGACAGGGACCACTGAAGCTTTCTTT. Its protein is CASSPGTGTTEAFF.

The chain joins TRBV5-4 to TRBJ2-1; 9 positions agree with TRBD1. CDR1 is SGHNT and CDR2 is YYREEE in the germline V gene (reference sequence). V lost 0 bases to trimming and J lost 2 bases; unmatched junction nucleotides: 0. The CDR3 totals 15 residues. CDR3 residues: CASSLDRGPYNEQFF. The CDR3 nucleotides are TGTGCCAGCAGCTTGGACAGGGGGCCCTACAATGAGCAGTTCTTC. Combining the CDR3 with reference TRBV5-4 and TRBJ2-1 gives the whole variable domain ETGVTQSPTHLIKTRGQQVTLRCSSQSGHNTVSWYQQALGQGPQFIFQYYREEENGRGNFPPRFSGLQFPNYSSELNVNALELDDSALYLCASSLDRGPYNEQFFGPGTRLTVL.

This clone was seen once. V is TRBV30 and J is TRBJ2-7; D assignment may be TRBD1 or TRBD2 (5 bases each). CDR1 and CDR2 from the germline V gene are GTSNPN and SVGIG (reference sequence). The CDR3 runs to 14 residues. Trimming pared 1 base from V and 0 bases from J, leaving 10 bases between. The chain's CDR3 is CAWSAGPRSYEQYF. The CDR3 DNA reads TGTGCCTGGAGTGCGGGGCCCCGCTCCTACGAGCAGTACTTC.

The chain couples TRBV24-1 to TRBJ1-1; TRBD1 matches at 7 bases. Germline V gene sequence: CDR1 KGHDR, CDR2 SFDVKD. V lost 12 bases and J lost 3; bases outside the gene matches: 9. CDR3 length: 13 residues. CDR3 nucleotide sequence: TGTGCCTCCCAGGGGGGATGGGACACTGAAGCTTTCTTT. This translates into CASQGGWDTEAFF.